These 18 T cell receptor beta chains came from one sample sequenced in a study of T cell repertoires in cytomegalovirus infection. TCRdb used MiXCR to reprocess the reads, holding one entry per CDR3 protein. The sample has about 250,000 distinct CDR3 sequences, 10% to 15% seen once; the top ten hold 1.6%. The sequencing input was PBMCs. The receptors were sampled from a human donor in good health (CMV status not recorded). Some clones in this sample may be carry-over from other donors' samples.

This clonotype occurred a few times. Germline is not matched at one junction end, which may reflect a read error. The CDR3 nucleotides are TGTGCCAGCAGTAGGGGACGGCGGGGGAACTTC. Protein sequence: CASSRGRRGNF. This rearrangement joins TRBV12-3 or TRBV12-4 to TRBJ2-7; TRBD2 aligns across 7 bases. The CDR3 is 11 residues long.

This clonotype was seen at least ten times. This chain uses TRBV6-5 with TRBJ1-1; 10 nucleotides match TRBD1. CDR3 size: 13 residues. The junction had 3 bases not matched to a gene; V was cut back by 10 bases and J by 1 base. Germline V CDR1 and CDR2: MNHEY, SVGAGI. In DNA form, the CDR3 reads TGTGCCACCCGGGACAGGGGGAACACTGAAGCTTTCTTT. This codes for CATRDRGNTEAFF.

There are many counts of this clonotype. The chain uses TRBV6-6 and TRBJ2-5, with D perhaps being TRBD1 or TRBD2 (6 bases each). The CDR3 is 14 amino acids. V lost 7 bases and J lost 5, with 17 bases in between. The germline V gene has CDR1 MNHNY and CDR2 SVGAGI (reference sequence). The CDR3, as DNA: TGTGCCAGCACACGAGGGGGGCCAGAGGAGACCCAGTACTTC. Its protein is CASTRGGPEETQYF.

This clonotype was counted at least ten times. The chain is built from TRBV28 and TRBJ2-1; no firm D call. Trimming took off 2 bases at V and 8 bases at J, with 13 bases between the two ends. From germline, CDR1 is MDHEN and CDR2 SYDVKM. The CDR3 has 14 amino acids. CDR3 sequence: CASSLPRTIDEQFF. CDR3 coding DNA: TGTGCCAGCAGTTTACCACGGACGATCGATGAGCAGTTCTTC.

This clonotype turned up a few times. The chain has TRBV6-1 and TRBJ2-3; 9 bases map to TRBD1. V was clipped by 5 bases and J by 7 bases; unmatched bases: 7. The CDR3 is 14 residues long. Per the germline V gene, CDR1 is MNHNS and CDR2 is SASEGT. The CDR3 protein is CASSRDRELNTQYF. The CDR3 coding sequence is TGTGCCAGCAGTCGGGACAGGGAACTAAATACGCAGTATTTT.

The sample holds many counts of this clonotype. The CDR3 DNA reads as TGTGCCAGCAGTCCCCTCGTGGAGACCGGGGAGCTGTTTTTT. Its translation is CASSPLVETGELFF. The rearrangement links TRBV6-2 or TRBV6-3 to TRBJ2-2; D remains ambiguous. The V gene's germline CDR1 is MNHEY and CDR2 SVGEGT. The CDR3 contains 14 residues. V lost 5 bases to trimming and J lost 5 bases, with 12 bases between them.

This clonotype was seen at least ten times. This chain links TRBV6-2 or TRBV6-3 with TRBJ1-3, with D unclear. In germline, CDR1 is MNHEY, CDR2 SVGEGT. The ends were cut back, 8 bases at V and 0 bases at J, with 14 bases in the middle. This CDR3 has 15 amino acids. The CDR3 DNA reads TGTGCCAGCCACCTTCGGAGCCACTCTGGAAACACCATATATTTT. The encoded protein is CASHLRSHSGNTIYF.

Here the CDR3 DNA reads TGTGCCACCAGTGCTGCCGGGGGCGCGGGTGGCTACACCTTC. It specifies CATSAAGGAGGYTF. The chain carries TRBV24-1 and TRBJ1-2; possibly TRBD1 for D (6 bases). V dropped 5 bases and J dropped 7 bases, with 16 bases sitting between them. The CDR3 is made up of 14 amino acids. Germline assignment: CDR1 KGHDR and CDR2 SFDVKD.

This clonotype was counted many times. The CDR3 DNA reads TGTGCCAGCAGCTTGAAGGTGGGCGGGAGCTATTCCTACGAGCAGTACTTC. It is translated as CASSLKVGGSYSYEQYF. This sequence joins TRBV11-2 and TRBJ2-7, with 7 bases aligning to TRBD2. This CDR3 contains 17 residues. The junction had 12 bases not matched to a gene; V was cut back by 3 bases and J by 1 base. CDR1 SGHAT and CDR2 FQNNGV come from the germline V gene.

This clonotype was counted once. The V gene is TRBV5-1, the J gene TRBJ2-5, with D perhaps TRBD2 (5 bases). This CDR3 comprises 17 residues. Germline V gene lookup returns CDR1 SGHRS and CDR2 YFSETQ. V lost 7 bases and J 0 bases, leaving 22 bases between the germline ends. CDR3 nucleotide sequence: TGCGCCAGCTCCGCTGGCACCTTCGCGGAGGACCAAGAGACCCAGTACTTC. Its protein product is CASSAGTFAEDQETQYF. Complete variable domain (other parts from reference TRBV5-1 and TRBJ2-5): KAGVTQTPRYLIKTRGQQVTLSCSPISGHRSVSWYQQTPGQGLQFLFEYFSETQRNKGNFPGRFSGRQFSNSRSEMNVSTLELGDSALYLCASSAGTFAEDQETQYFGPGTRLLVL.

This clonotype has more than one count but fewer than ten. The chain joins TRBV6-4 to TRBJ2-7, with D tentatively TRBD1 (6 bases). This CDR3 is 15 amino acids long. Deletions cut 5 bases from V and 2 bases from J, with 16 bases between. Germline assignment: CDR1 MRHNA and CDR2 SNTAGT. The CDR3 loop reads CASSQPRGQTYEQYF. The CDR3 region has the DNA TGTGCCAGCAGTCAACCCAGGGGACAAACCTACGAGCAGTACTTC.

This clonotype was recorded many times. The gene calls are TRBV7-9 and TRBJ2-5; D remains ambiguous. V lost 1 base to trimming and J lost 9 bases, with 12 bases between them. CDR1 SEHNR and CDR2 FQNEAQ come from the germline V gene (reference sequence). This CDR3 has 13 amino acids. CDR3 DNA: TGTGCCAGCAGCTTAGATAAGGGCCGGCCCCAGTACTTC. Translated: CASSLDKGRPQYF.

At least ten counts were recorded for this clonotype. The CDR3 nucleotides are TGTGCCAGCAGCATAGGGGCTGCTGAGCAGTACTTC. This codes for CASSIGAAEQYF. V gene TRBV7-9 combines with J gene TRBJ2-7; TRBD1 might be the D (5 bases). The CDR3 totals 12 residues. The germline gives CDR1 SEHNR, CDR2 FQNEAQ (reference sequence). The ends were cut back, 5 bases at V and 7 bases at J, with 12 bases in the middle.

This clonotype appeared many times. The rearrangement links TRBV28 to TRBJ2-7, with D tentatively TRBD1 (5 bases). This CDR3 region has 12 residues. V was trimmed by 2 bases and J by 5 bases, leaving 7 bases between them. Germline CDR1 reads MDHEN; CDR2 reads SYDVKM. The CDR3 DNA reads TGTGCCAGCAGTTTACTAGGGGACGAGCAGTACTTC. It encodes CASSLLGDEQYF.

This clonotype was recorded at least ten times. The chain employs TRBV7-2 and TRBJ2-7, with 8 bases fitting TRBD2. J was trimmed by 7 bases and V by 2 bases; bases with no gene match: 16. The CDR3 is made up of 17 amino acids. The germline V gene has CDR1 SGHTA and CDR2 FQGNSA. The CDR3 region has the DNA TGTGCCAGCAGCTTATCAATCGCGGGAGGAGGGCGTCGGGAGCAGTACTTC. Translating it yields CASSLSIAGGGRREQYF.

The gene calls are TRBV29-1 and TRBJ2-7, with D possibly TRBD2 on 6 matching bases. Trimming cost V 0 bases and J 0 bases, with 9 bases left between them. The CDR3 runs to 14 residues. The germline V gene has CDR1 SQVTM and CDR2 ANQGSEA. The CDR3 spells CSVEDTSSSYEQYF. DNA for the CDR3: TGCAGCGTTGAAGATACTAGCTCCTCCTACGAGCAGTACTTC.

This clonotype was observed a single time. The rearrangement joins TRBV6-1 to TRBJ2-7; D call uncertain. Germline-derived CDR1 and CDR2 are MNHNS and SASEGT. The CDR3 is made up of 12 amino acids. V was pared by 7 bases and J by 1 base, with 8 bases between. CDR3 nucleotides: TGTGCCAGCACCTCTACGTCCTACGAGCAGTACTTC. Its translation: CASTSTSYEQYF.

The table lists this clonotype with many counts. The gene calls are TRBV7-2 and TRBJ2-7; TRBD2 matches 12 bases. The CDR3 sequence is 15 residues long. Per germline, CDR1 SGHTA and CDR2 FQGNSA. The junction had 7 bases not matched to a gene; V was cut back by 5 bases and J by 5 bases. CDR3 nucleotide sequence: TGTGCCAGCAGCCCTTCTAGCGGGGGGGCCCACGAGCAGTACTTC. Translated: CASSPSSGGAHEQYF.